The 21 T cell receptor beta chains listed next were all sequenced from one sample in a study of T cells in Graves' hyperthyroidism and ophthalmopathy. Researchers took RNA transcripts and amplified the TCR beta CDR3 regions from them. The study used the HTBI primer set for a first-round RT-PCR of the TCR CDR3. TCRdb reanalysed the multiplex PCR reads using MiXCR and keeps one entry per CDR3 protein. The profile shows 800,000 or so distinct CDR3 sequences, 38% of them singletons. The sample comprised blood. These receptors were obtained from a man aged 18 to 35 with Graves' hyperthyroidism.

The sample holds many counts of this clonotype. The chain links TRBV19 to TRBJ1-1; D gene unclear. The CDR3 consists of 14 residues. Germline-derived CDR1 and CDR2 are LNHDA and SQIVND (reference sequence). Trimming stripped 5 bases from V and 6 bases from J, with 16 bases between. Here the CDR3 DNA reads TGTGCCAGTAGTGTGTTTGGCAGTGCGGCTGAAGCTTTCTTT. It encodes CASSVFGSAAEAFF.

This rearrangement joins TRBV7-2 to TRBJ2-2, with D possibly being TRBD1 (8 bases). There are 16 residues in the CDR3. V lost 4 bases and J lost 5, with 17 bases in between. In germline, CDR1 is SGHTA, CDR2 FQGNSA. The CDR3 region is CASSSTGGVGTGELFF. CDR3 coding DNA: TGTGCCAGCAGCTCCACAGGGGGGGTTGGTACCGGGGAGCTGTTTTTT.

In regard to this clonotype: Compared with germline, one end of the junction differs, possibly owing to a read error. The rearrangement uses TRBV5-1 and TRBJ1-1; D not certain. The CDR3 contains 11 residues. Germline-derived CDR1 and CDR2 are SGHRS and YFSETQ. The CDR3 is CVSKWDTEAFF. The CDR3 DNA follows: TGCGTCAGCAAGTGGGACACTGAAGCTTTCTTT.

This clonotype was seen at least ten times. In DNA form, the CDR3 reads TGCGCCAGCATGTTGAGTAGCAGCTTCTTAGAGCAGTACTTC. Residues: CASMLSSSFLEQYF. V is TRBV10-1 and J is TRBJ2-7, with D uncertain. With 7 bases removed from V and 7 bases from J, the gap between germline ends came to 20 bases. The germline V gene has CDR1 WNHNN and CDR2 SYGVQD (reference sequence). CDR3 length: 14 residues.

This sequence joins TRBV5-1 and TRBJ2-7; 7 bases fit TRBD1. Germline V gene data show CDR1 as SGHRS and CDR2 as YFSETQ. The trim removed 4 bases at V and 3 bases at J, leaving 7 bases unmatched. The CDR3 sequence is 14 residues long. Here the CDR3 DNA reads TGCGCCAGCAGCGGGGACAGCAACCTCTACGAGCAGTACTTC. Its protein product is CASSGDSNLYEQYF.

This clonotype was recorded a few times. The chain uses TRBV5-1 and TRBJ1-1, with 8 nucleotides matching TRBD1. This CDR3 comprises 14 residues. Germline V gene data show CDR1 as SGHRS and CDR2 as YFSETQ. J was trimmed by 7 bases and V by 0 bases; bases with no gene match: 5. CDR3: CASSLGQGRGEAFF. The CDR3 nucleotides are TGCGCCAGCAGCTTGGGACAGGGGAGGGGTGAAGCTTTCTTT.

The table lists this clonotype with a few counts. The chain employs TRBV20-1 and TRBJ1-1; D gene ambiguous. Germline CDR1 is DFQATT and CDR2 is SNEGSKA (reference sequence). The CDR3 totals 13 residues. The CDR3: CSPRGILAVEAFF. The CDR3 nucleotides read TGCAGCCCCCGCGGGATCTTGGCCGTTGAAGCTTTCTTT.

The CDR3: CASSLYVTGDTGELFF. The CDR3 nucleotides are TGTGCCAGCAGCTTATATGTGACAGGAGACACCGGGGAGCTGTTTTTT. The chain carries TRBV7-9 and TRBJ2-2; D might be TRBD1 (6 bases). This CDR3 region has 16 residues. Trimming shortened V by 2 bases and J by 3 bases, and 13 bases separated the two germline ends. The germline V gene has CDR1 SEHNR and CDR2 FQNEAQ (reference sequence).

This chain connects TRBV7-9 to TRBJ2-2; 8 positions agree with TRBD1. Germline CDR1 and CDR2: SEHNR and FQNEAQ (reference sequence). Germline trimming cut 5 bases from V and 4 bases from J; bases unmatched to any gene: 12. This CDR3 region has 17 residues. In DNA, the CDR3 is TGTGCCAGCAGCCGACCCCGTCAGGACAGGGTCACCGGGGAGCTGTTTTTT. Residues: CASSRPRQDRVTGELFF. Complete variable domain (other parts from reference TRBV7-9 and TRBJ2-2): DTGVSQNPRHKITKRGQNVTFRCDPISEHNRLYWYRQTLGQGPEFLTYFQNEAQLEKSRLLSDRFSAERPKGSFSTLEIQRTEQGDSAMYLCASSRPRQDRVTGELFFGEGSRLTVL.

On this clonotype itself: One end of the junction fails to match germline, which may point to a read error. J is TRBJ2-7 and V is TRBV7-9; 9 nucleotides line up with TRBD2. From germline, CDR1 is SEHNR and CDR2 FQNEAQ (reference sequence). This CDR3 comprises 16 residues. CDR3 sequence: CASSQDNSGGFYEQYF. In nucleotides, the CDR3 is TGCGCCAGCAGCCAAGATAATAGCGGGGGATTCTACGAGCAGTACTTC.

For the CDR3, the DNA is TGTGCCAGCTTGCCACAGGGTGCGGACACTGAAGCTTTCTTT. Encoded protein: CASLPQGADTEAFF. The chain uses TRBV28 and TRBJ1-1; D might be TRBD1 (6 bases). The CDR3 runs to 14 residues. V lost 8 bases to trimming and J lost 3 bases, with 16 bases between them. Germline loops: CDR1 MDHEN, CDR2 SYDVKM. Combining the CDR3 with reference TRBV28 and TRBJ1-1 gives the whole variable domain DVKVTQSSRYLVKRTGEKVFLECVQDMDHENMFWYRQDPGLGLRLIYFSYDVKMKEKGDIPEGYSVSREKKERFSLILESASTNQTSMYLCASLPQGADTEAFFGQGTRLTVV.

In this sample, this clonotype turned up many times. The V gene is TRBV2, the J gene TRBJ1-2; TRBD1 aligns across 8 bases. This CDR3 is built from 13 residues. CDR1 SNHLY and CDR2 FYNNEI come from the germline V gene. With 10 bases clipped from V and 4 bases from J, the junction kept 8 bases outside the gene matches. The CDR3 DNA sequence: TGTGCCACCCAACAGGGGGGTGCCTATGGCTACACCTTC. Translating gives CATQQGGAYGYTF.

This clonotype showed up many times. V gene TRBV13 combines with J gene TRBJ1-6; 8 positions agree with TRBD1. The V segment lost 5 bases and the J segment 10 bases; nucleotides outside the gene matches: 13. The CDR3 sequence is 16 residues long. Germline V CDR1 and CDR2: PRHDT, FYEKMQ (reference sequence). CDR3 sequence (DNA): TGTGCCAGCAGCAACAGGGGGTCAGATGGAGGGTCACCCCTCCACTTT. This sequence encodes CASSNRGSDGGSPLHF. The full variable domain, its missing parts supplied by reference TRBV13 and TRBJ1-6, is AAGVIQSPRHLIKEKRETATLKCYPIPRHDTVYWYQQGPGQDPQFLISFYEKMQSDKGSIPDRFSAQQFSDYHSELNMSSLELGDSALYFCASSNRGSDGGSPLHFGNGTRLTVT.

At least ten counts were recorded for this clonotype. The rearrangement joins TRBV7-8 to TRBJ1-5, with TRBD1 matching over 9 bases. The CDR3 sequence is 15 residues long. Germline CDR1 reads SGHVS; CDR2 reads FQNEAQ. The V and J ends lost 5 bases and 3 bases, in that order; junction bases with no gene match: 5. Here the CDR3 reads CASSMTGGFNQPQHF. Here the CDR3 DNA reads TGTGCCAGCAGCATGACAGGGGGGTTCAATCAGCCCCAGCATTTT.

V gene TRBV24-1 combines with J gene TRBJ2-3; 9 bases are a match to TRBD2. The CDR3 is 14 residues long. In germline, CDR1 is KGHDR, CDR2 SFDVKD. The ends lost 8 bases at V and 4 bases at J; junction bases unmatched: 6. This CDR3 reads CATKASGMSDTQYF. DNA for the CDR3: TGTGCCACCAAGGCTAGCGGGATGTCAGATACGCAGTATTTT.

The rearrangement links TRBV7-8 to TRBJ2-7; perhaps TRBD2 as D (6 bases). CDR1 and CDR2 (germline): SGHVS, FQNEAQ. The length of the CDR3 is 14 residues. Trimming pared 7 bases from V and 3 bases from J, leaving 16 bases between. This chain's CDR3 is CASTDRDSFYEQYF. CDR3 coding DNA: TGTGCCAGCACGGACCGGGACTCCTTCTACGAGCAGTACTTC. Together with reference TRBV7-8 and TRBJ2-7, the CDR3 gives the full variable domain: GAGVSQSPRYKVAKRGQDVALRCDPISGHVSLFWYQQALGQGPEFLTYFQNEAQLDKSGLPSDRFFAERPEGSVSTLKIQRTQQEDSAVYLCASTDRDSFYEQYFGPGTRLTVT.

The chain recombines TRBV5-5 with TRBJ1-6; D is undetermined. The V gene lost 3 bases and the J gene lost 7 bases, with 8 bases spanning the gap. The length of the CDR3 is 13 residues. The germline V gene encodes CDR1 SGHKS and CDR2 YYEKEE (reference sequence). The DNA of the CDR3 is TGTGCCAGCAGCTCAACACAGAATTCACCCCTCCACTTT. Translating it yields CASSSTQNSPLHF.

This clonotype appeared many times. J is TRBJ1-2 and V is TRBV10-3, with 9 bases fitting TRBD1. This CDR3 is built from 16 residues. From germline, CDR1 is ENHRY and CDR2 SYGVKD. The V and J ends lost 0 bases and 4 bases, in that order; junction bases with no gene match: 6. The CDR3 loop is CAISESDRGGSYGYTF. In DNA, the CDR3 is TGTGCCATCAGTGAGTCGGACAGGGGAGGGTCCTATGGCTACACCTTC.

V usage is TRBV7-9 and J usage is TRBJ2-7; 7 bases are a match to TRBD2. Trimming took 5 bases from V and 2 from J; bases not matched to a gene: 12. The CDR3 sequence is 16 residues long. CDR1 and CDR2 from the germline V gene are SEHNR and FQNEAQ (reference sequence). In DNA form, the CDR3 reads TGTGCCAGCAGCCCCCTACGGGGGGAGATCACCTACGAGCAGTACTTC. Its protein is CASSPLRGEITYEQYF.

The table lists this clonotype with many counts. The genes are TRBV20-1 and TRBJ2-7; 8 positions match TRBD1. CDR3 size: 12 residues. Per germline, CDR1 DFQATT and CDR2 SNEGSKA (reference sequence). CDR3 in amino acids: CSADRDFYEQYF. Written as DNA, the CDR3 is TGCAGCGCGGACAGGGACTTCTACGAGCAGTACTTC.

The CDR3 loop reads CASSLGQDKYSPLHF. DNA for the CDR3: TGTGCCAGCAGTCTTGGACAGGATAAATATTCACCCCTCCACTTT. This rearrangement joins TRBV12-3 or TRBV12-4 to TRBJ1-6, with 7 bases fitting TRBD1. With 5 bases clipped from V and 8 bases from J, the junction kept 9 bases outside the gene matches. This CDR3 region has 15 residues.